The text below deals with one TCR beta chain. This entry belongs to a study of cytomegalovirus exposure and HLA in healthy donors. Study-level background: From about 170 million T cells, an earlier analysis saw approximately 110 million unique TCR beta sequences.

The CDR3 totals 17 residues. Per the germline V gene, CDR1 is MGHRA and CDR2 is YSYEKL. Trimming shortened V by 4 bases and J by 0 bases, and 18 bases separated the two germline ends. With 60 Vbeta and 13 Jbeta primers, the PCR was carried out. Profiling relied on immunoSEQ multiplex PCR, and the TCRdb table lists in-frame clones only, not all of them. The data contain about 180,000 clones, 76% of them seen just once; the ten biggest clones take up 1.5% to 2%. The sequence derives from a man in his late teens or twenties in good health and CMV-seronegative. The chain is built from TRBV4-1 and TRBJ1-2; D remains unclear. Sequencing was carried out using PBMCs. As DNA, the CDR3 is TGCGCCAGCAGCCCACTGTCGAACCCCATATCTAACTATGGCTACACCTTC. It translates to CASSPLSNPISNYGYTF.